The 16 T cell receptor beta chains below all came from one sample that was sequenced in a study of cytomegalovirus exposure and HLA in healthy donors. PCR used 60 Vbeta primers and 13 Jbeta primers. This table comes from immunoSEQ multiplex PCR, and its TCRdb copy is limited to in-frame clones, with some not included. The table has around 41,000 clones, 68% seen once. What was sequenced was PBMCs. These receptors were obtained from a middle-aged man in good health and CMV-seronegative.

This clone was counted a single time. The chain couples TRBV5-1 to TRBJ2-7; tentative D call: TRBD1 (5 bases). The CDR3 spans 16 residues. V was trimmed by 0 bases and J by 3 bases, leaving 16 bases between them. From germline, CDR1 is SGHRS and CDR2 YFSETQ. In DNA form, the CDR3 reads TGCGCCAGCAGCTTGGGCTCGGCAGGGATAAACTACGAGCAGTACTTC. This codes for CASSLGSAGINYEQYF.

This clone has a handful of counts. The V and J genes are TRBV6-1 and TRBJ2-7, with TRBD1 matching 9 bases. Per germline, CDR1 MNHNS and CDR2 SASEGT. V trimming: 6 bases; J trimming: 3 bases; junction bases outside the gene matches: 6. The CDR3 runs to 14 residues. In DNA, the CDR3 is TGTGCCAGCAGCGTGACAGGGGGATACTACGAGCAGTACTTC. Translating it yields CASSVTGGYYEQYF.

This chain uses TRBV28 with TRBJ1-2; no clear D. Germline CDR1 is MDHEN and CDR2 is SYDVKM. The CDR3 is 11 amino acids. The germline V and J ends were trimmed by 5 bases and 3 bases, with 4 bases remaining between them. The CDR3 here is CASSQDYGYTF. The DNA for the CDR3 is TGTGCCAGCAGTCAGGACTATGGCTACACCTTC.

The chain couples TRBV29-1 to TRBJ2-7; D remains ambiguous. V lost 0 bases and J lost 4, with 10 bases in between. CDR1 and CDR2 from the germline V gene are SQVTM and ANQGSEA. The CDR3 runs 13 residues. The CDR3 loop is CSVEDFPRYEQYF. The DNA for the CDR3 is TGCAGCGTTGAAGATTTTCCCCGTTACGAGCAGTACTTC.

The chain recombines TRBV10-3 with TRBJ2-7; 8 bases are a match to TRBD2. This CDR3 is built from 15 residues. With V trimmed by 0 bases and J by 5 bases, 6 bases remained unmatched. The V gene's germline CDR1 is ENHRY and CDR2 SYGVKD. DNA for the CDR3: TGTGCCATCAGTGAGTCGGACGGGGGGGCCCACGAGCAGTACTTC. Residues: CAISESDGGAHEQYF.

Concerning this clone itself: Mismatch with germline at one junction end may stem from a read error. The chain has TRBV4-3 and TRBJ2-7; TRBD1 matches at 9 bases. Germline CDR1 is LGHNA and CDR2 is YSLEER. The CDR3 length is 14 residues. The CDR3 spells CASSRWTGASEQHF. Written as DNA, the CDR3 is TGCGCCAGCAGCCGCTGGACAGGGGCTTCCGAGCAGCACTTC.

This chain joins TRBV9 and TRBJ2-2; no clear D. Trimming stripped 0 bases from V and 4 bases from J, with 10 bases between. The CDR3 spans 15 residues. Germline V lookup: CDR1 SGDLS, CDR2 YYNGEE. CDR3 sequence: CASSVGVSRTGELFF. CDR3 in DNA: TGTGCCAGCAGCGTAGGGGTTAGCCGCACCGGGGAGCTGTTTTTT. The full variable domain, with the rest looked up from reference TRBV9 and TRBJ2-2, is DSGVTQTPKHLITATGQRVTLRCSPRSGDLSVYWYQQSLDQGLQFLIQYYNGEERAKGNILERFSAQQFPDLHSELNLSSLELGDSALYFCASSVGVSRTGELFFGEGSRLTVL.

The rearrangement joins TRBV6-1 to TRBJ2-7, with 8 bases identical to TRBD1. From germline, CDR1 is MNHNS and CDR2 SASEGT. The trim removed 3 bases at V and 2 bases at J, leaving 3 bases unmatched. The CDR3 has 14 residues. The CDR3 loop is CASSEGTGPYEQYF. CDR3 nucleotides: TGTGCCAGCAGTGAGGGGACAGGACCCTACGAGCAGTACTTC.

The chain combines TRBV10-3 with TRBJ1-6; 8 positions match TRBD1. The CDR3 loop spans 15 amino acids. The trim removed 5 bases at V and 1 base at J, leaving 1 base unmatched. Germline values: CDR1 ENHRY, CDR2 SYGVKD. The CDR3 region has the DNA TGTGCCATCAGTCAGGGGGCTTCCTATAATTCACCCCTCCACTTT. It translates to CAISQGASYNSPLHF.

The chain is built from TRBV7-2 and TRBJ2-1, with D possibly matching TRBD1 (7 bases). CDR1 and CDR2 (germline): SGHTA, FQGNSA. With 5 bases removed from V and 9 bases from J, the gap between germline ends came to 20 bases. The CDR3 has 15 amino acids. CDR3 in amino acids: CASSPRSRGRTEQFF. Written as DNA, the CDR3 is TGTGCCAGCAGCCCGAGGAGCAGGGGGAGGACTGAGCAGTTCTTC. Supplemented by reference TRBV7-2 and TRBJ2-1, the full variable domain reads GAGVSQSPSNKVTEKGKDVELRCDPISGHTALYWYRQSLGQGLEFLIYFQGNSAPDKSGLPSDRFSAERTGGSVSTLTIQRTQQEDSAVYLCASSPRSRGRTEQFFGPGTRLTVL.

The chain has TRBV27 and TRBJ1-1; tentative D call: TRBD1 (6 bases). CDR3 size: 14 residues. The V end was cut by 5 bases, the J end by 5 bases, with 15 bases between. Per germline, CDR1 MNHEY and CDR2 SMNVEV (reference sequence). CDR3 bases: TGTGCCAGCAGTGCCGGGGGGGCGCGGACTGAAGCTTTCTTT. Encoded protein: CASSAGGARTEAFF.

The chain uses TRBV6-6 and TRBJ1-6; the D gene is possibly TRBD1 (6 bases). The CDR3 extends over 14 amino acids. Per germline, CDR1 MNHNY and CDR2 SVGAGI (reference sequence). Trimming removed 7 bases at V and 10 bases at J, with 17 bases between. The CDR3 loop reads CASNLAGVVSPLHF. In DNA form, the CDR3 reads TGTGCCAGCAACCTAGCAGGGGTCGTCTCACCCCTCCACTTT.

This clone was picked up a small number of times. The chain's CDR3 is CASSLAWGTGETYEQYF. DNA for the CDR3: TGTGCCAGCAGCTTAGCCTGGGGGACAGGGGAAACCTACGAGCAGTACTTC. The rearrangement joins TRBV13 to TRBJ2-7; 10 bases match TRBD1. Germline V lookup: CDR1 PRHDT, CDR2 FYEKMQ (reference sequence). Trimming cost V 1 base and J 2 bases; bases outside gene matches: 8. The CDR3 is made up of 17 amino acids.

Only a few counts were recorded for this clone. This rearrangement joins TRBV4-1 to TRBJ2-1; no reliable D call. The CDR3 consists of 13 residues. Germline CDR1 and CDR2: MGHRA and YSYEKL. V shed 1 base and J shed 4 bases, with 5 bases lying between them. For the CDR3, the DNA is TGCGCCAGCAGCCAAGGCCAGTACAATGAGCAGTTCTTC. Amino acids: CASSQGQYNEQFF.

This CDR3 is CASSIDFQGGNQPQHF. CDR3 DNA sequence: TGTGCCAGTAGTATAGATTTCCAGGGTGGGAATCAGCCCCAGCATTTT. The chain carries TRBV19 and TRBJ1-5; TRBD1 is a possible D gene (5 bases). Germline values: CDR1 LNHDA, CDR2 SQIVND (reference sequence). The V gene lost 0 bases and the J gene lost 4 bases, with 13 bases spanning the gap. The CDR3 is 16 amino acids.

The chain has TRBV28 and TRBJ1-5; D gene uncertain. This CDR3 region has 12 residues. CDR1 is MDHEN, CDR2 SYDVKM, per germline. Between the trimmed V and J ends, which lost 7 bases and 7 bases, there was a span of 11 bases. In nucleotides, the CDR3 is TGTGCCAGCACCTACCCGGGGCAGCCCCAGCATTTT. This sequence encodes CASTYPGQPQHF.